These T cell receptor beta chains were read from a single sample in a study of shared clonotypes between healthy human individuals. Assay used: immunoSEQ multiplex PCR; TCRdb lists only in-frame clones, some missing. The table has 110,000 or so clones, under 70% seen once. The sequencing sample was made of memory CD8+ T cells sorted from blood. The receptors originated from a woman aged 25 to 39 in good health. Each CDR3 is given with its conserved first and last residue. Each record gives: J gene, V gene, clone size, D gene, CDR3 DNA, CDR3 protein. A D gene is named only where the DNA matches it firmly. The size of a clone is reported for some rows only, either as once, few or many, or as a class for expanded clones.

>TRBJ2-7|TRBV5-1|NA|TRBD1
TGCGCCAGCAGCTTGGTACCGGGACAGGGGGCACCTCCACCCTACGAGCAGTACTTC
CASSLVPGQGAPPPYEQYF
>TRBJ2-2|TRBV7-9|NA|NA
TGTGCCAGCAGTCCCAAATCCTACACCGGGGAGCTGTTTTTT
CASSPKSYTGELFF
>TRBJ1-1|TRBV15|NA|NA
TGTGCCACCGGATCGGGACCAAACACTGAAGCTTTCTTT
CATGSGPNTEAFF
>TRBJ2-5|TRBV5-1|NA|TRBD1
TGCGCCAGCAGCTTGTACGTTAGGGGGCCAGTGGGGACCCAGTACTTC
CASSLYVRGPVGTQYF
>TRBJ2-7|TRBV15|NA|NA
TGTGCCACCAGCAGAGGATCGGGGGCGGGAGAGTTCCTAAACGAGCAGTACTTC
CATSRGSGAGEFLNEQYF
>TRBJ1-2|TRBV28|NA|TRBD1
TGTGCCAGCTTTACCCCGGGGCAGGGGGCTGATTATGGCTACACCTTC
CASFTPGQGADYGYTF
>TRBJ2-7|TRBV2|NA|TRBD1
TGTGCCAGCAGGGACAGGGGTTACTCCTACGAGCAGTACTTC
CASRDRGYSYEQYF
>TRBJ2-2|TRBV4-2|NA|NA
TGTGCCAGCAGCCAAGAGGAAGGGAGCACCGGGGAGCTGTTTTTT
CASSQEEGSTGELFF
>TRBJ2-4|TRBV11-2|NA|TRBD1
TGTGCCAGCAGCTTAGCTCCGGGACAGGCCTCTCTAGCCAAAAACATTCAGTACTTC
CASSLAPGQASLAKNIQYF
>TRBJ2-1|TRBV4-1|many|NA
TGCGCCAGCAGCCAAGGAGGGGGGGAGTTCTTC
CASSQGGGEFF
>TRBJ2-2|TRBV7-9|NA|NA
TGTGCCAGCAGCTTAACGGTCGGGGCATCCACCGGGGAGCTGTTTTTT
CASSLTVGASTGELFF
>TRBJ2-5|TRBV2|NA|TRBD2
TGTGCCAGCTCAAGCCCTCGGGGACTAGCGGCTTCTATAAGGGAGACCCAGTACTTC
CASSSPRGLAASIRETQYF
>TRBJ2-1|TRBV5-5|NA|TRBD2
TGTGCCAGCAGCTTGATGGTCCATCCAAGCGGGAGGGGTCATGAGCAGTTCTTC
CASSLMVHPSGRGHEQFF
>TRBJ2-1|TRBV7-7|NA|NA
TGTGCCAGCAGCTTAGCGCCAGCTTCCTACAATGAGCAGTTCTTC
CASSLAPASYNEQFF
>TRBJ2-7|TRBV5-5|NA|TRBD2
TGTGCCACCGGACTAGCGGAGTCCTACGAGCAGTACTTC
CATGLAESYEQYF
>TRBJ2-7|TRBV5-4|few|NA
TGTGCCAGCAGCTTGGGGGCAGGGAACCTCTACGAGCAGTACTTC
CASSLGAGNLYEQYF
>TRBJ2-1|TRBV14|NA|NA
TGTGCCAGCAGCGACTCGACCGCTACGGGGCACGAGAATGAGCAGTTCTTC
CASSDSTATGHENEQFF
>TRBJ1-5|TRBV27|many|NA
TGTGCCAGCAGTCCGGACTTGTATAGCAATCAGCCCCAGCATTTT
CASSPDLYSNQPQHF
>TRBJ2-1|TRBV6-4|NA|NA
TGTGCCAGCAGTGACGGCGATCGCAATGAGCAGTTCTTC
CASSDGDRNEQFF
>TRBJ1-2|TRBV5-4|NA|TRBD1
TGTGCCAGCAGCGGACGCAGGGGGCCATGGGGAGTTGACTATGGCTACACCTTC
CASSGRRGPWGVDYGYTF
>TRBJ1-1|TRBV28|NA|NA
TGTGCCAGCAGTTTTAAGGGGTACACTGAAGCTTTCTTT
CASSFKGYTEAFF
>TRBJ1-1|TRBV27|few|TRBD1
TGTGCCAGTATCAGGACAGGGGGCTCTGAAGCTTTCTTT
CASIRTGGSEAFF
>TRBJ1-2|TRBV14|NA|NA
TGTGCCAGCAGCCAAGACGTAACGGGGAATTACTATGGCTACACCTTC
CASSQDVTGNYYGYTF
>TRBJ2-1|TRBV4-1|once|TRBD2
TGCGCCAGCAGCCGGGGAGCGGGGAGGAATGAGCAGTTCTTC
CASSRGAGRNEQFF
>TRBJ2-7|TRBV11-3|NA|NA
TGTGCCAGCAGCCTAGGGGCGGCTAGTTTTAACGAGCAGTACTTC
CASSLGAASFNEQYF
>TRBJ2-7|TRBV2|NA|NA
TGTGCCATGGTCGGTGGCAGGGGGGTTCACGAGCAGTACTTC
CAMVGGRGVHEQYF